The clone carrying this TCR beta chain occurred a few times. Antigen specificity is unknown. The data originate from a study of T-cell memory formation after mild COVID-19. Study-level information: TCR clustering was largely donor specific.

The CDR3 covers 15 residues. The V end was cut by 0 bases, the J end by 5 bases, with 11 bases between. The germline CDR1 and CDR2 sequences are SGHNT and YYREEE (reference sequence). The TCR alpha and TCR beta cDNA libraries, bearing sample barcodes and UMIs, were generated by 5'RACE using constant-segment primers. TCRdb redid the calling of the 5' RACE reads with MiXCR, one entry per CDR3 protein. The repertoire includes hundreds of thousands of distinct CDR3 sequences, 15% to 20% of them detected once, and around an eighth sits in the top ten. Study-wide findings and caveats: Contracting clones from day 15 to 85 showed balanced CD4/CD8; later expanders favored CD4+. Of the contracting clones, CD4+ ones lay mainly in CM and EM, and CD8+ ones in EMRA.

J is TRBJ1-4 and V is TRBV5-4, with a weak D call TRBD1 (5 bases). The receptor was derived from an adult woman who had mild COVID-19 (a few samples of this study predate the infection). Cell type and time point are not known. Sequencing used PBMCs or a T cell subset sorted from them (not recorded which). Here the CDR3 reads CASSLEMGVNEKLFF. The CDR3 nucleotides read TGTGCCAGCAGCTTGGAGATGGGGGTGAATGAAAAACTGTTTTTT.